This T cell receptor (beta chain) was sequenced in a study of beta chain features in type 1 diabetes. Study summary: Age, gender, cell numbers and subset yield matched between patients and controls. Points from the study as a whole: Significant though moderate, a shortening of TCRB CDR3s appeared in all four CD4+ subsets of Type 1 diabetes patients.

Every isolated RNA sample was fully reverse transcribed, so sequencing captured expressed TCRB transcripts. An average of roughly 4 million reads was obtained for naive, central memory and regulatory T cell samples. The repertoire was sequenced with immunoSEQ multiplex PCR; TCRdb's copy has only in-frame clones and lacks some. Altogether around 250,000 clones are present, around 14% being singletons, with the ten largest covering roughly 0.019%. This clone has a handful of counts. What it recognizes is unknown. The sequencing sample was made of naive CD4+ T cells from blood. This TCR derives from a man aged 30-40 years with type 1 diabetes.

CDR3 sequence reads: CASSFQGAGNEQFF. Written as DNA, the CDR3 is TGCGCCAGCAGCTTCCAGGGGGCTGGGAATGAGCAGTTCTTC. This chain joins TRBV5-1 and TRBJ2-1; 8 bases align to TRBD1. Germline CDR1 SGHRS, CDR2 YFSETQ. V was pared by 2 bases and J by 7 bases, with 5 bases of the junction left unmatched. The CDR3 is 14 residues long.